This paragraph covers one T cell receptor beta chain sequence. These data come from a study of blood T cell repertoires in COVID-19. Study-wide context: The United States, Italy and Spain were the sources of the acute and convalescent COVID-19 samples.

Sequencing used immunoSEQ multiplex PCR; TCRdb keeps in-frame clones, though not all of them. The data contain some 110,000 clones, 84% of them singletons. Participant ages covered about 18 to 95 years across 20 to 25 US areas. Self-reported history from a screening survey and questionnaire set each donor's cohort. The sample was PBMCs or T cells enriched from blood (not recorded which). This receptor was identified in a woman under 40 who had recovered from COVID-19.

The CDR3, as DNA: TGCGCCAGCAGCTTGGCTAGCGGGTTCCAAGAGACCCAGTACTTC. Amino acids: CASSLASGFQETQYF. The chain joins TRBV5-1 to TRBJ2-5; TRBD2 matches at 8 bases. The trim removed 0 bases at V and 1 base at J, leaving 2 bases unmatched. Germline V gene data show CDR1 as SGHRS and CDR2 as YFSETQ. There are 15 residues in the CDR3.